This T cell receptor beta chain was retrieved from a study of CD8+CD57+ T cells in acquired aplastic anemia. The CDR3 is made up of 13 amino acids. Germline-derived CDR1 and CDR2 are LNHDA and SQIVND (reference sequence). Trimming pared 2 bases from V and 2 bases from J, leaving 6 bases between. This clonotype was observed at least ten times. CDR3 and TCR beta VDJ profiling relied on a genomic DNA template. TCRdb recomputed calls from the reads with MiXCR, one row per CDR3 protein. The data show around 400,000 distinct CDR3 sequences, about two thirds seen once. The sequencing sample was made of sorted CD4+, CD8+, or CD8+CD57+ T cells (not recorded which) from PBMCs. The J gene is TRBJ1-2, the V gene TRBV19, with D unclear. The clonotype was recovered from a human donor in good health, serving as a control. The CDR3 loop reads CASSINSNYGYTF. The DNA of the CDR3 is TGTGCCAGTAGTATAAACAGCAACTATGGCTACACCTTC.